This TCR beta chain was sequenced in a study of vaccination effects on CD4 cells after COVID-19. Study-level information: Two convalescent donors provided samples 16 days and one week before vaccination.

As to this clone: No antigen is known for it.

The ViraFEST assay expanded antigen-specific CD4+ T cells with viral peptide pools before sequencing. Subsequent to 10 days of culture, CD4+ T cells were isolated. The person's infection with SARS-CoV-2, confirmed by PCR, took place between March and December 2020. Findings and caveats of the study: Few convalescent patients, and no early post-infection timepoints, were available to the study.

CDR1 KGHSH and CDR2 LQKENI come from the germline V gene. This CDR3 contains 16 residues. Unmatched junction bases numbered 6, after V lost 3 bases and J lost 3 bases. Assay used: immunoSEQ multiplex PCR; TCRdb lists only in-frame clones, some missing. This table has 30,000 or so clones, approximately 70% appearing once. The receptor's source is a human donor who had a prior SARS-CoV-2 infection. The chain is built from TRBV18 and TRBJ2-3; 10 nucleotides match TRBD2. The specimen comprised CD4+ T cells from PBMCs cultured with a peptide pool, sampled before COVID-19 vaccination. CDR3 sequence reads: CASSPMIAGGTDTQYF. DNA for the CDR3: TGTGCCAGCTCACCTATGATAGCGGGGGGTACAGATACGCAGTATTTT. Complete variable domain (other parts from reference TRBV18 and TRBJ2-3): NAGVMQNPRHLVRRRGQEARLRCSPMKGHSHVYWYRQLPEEGLKFMVYLQKENIIDESGMPKERFSAEFPKEGPSILRIQQVVRGDSAAYFCASSPMIAGGTDTQYFGPGTRLTVL.